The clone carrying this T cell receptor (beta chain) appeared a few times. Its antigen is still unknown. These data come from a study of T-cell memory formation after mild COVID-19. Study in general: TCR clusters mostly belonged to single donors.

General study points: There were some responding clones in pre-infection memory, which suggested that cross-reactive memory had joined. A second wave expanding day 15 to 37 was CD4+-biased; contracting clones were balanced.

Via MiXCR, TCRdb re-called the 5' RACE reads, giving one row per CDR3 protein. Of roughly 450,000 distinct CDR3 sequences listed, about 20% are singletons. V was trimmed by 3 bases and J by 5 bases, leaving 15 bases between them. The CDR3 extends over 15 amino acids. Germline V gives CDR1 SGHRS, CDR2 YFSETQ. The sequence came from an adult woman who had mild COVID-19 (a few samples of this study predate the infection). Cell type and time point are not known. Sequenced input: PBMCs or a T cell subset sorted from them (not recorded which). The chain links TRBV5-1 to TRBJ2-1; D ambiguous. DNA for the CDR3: TGCGCCAGCAGCTACGGATACACCAGTAACAATGAGCAGTTCTTC. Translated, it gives CASSYGYTSNNEQFF. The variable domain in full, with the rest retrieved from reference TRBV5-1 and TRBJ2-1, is KAGVTQTPRYLIKTRGQQVTLSCSPISGHRSVSWYQQTPGQGLQFLFEYFSETQRNKGNFPGRFSGRQFSNSRSEMNVSTLELGDSALYLCASSYGYTSNNEQFFGPGTRLTVL.